This T cell receptor (beta chain) is drawn from a study of early T cells in non-severe SARS-CoV-2 infection. Study details: Unpaired chains resulted from sequencing bulk RNA of unsorted whole blood.

In its sample, this clonotype was seen a few times. Individually, cDNA molecules had unique molecular identifiers attached to them. TCRdb processed the 5' RACE reads anew with MiXCR; each CDR3 protein has one entry. Found here are fewer than 85,000 distinct CDR3 sequences, approximately 12% of them singletons; the top ten hold 4.5%. V shed 3 bases and J 5 bases; nucleotides not matched to a gene: 5. CDR1 is SEHNR and CDR2 is FQNEAQ in the germline V gene (reference sequence). This CDR3 region has 14 residues. Input material: whole blood. This TCR was recovered from an adult who was a healthcare worker with PCR-confirmed SARS-CoV-2 infection or an uninfected control (not recorded which). The chain recombines TRBV7-9 with TRBJ2-7, with 9 bases identical to TRBD2. CDR3 sequence: CASSFSSGSHEQYF. In nucleotides, the CDR3 is TGTGCCAGCAGCTTCAGTAGCGGGAGTCACGAGCAGTACTTC.